Here is one TCR beta chain with its context. In the original processing: Cell counts per sample came from amplifying reference gene primers. Assay: immunoSEQ multiplex PCR; the TCRdb copy retains only in-frame clones and omits some. For V, J and clone size, that table is used; D and trimming come from the DNA. Seen here are about 220,000 clones, 80% to 90% observed once, and the top ten hold 4.7%. This sample was included in a study of blood T cell repertoires in COVID-19. Looking at the study overall: The United States, Italy and Spain provided the acute and convalescent COVID-19 samples. PBMCs, B-cell-depleted T cells, or T cells were the source of the cDNA or gDNA that made up the material.

The CDR3 runs 13 residues. The sample comprised peripheral blood. The chain combines TRBV21-1 with TRBJ1-2; TRBD1, as called in the table, went unchecked against the DNA. TRBV21-1 is a documented pseudogene. The receptor comes from a woman between 65 and 79 years old with acute or convalescent COVID-19. The DNA of the CDR3 is TGTGCCAGCAGCAAATCTGGACATTATGGCTACACCTTC. This sequence encodes CASSKSGHYGYTF.